These 27 T cell receptor beta chains originate from one sample sequenced in a study of T cells in Graves' hyperthyroidism and ophthalmopathy. The CDR3 regions of TCR beta were amplified from RNA transcripts. During a first-round RT-PCR of the TCR CDR3, the HTBI primer set was used. TCRdb fed the multiplex PCR reads into MiXCR, producing one record per CDR3 protein. In the table there are over 500,000 distinct CDR3 sequences, around 13% of which are singletons. Sequencing used blood. The receptors here all came from a woman aged 40 to 50 with Graves' hyperthyroidism.

This clonotype was recorded many times. The rearrangement links TRBV12-3 or TRBV12-4 to TRBJ2-3; D gene ambiguous. The CDR3 has 10 amino acids. The V and J ends lost 4 bases and 4 bases respectively, with 0 bases between them. DNA for the CDR3: TGTGCCAGCAGTTCAGATACGCAGTATTTT. It codes for CASSSDTQYF.

This clonotype was seen ten or more times. V gene TRBV30 combines with J gene TRBJ1-1, with no clear D. Germline CDR1 is GTSNPN and CDR2 is SVGIG (reference sequence). Trimming pared 4 bases from V and 2 bases from J, leaving 14 bases between. This CDR3 spans 14 amino acids. The CDR3 DNA follows: TGTGCCTGGAACGTTGGTGTCCCTAACACTGAAGCTTTCTTT. This encodes CAWNVGVPNTEAFF.

This clonotype was seen ten or more times. The chain employs TRBV28 and TRBJ1-2; a possible D gene is TRBD1 (5 bases). The CDR3 has 15 residues. V lost 4 bases and J 1 base, leaving 13 bases between the germline ends. Germline-derived CDR1 and CDR2 are MDHEN and SYDVKM. DNA for the CDR3: TGTGCCAGCAGTTCTCAGGGCAGGGATAACTATGGCTACACCTTC. This encodes CASSSQGRDNYGYTF.

J is TRBJ1-1 and V is TRBV7-2, with 9 bases identical to TRBD1. V dropped 2 bases and J dropped 1; count of bases not matched to a gene: 17. The CDR3 totals 20 residues. Germline V gives CDR1 SGHTA, CDR2 FQGNSA. In nucleotides, the CDR3 is TGTGCCAGCAGCTTACTAGCCGCACCGGGACAGGGACACCGGAACACTGAAGCTTTCTTT. This sequence encodes CASSLLAAPGQGHRNTEAFF.

This clonotype has a count of ten or more. The chain combines TRBV18 with TRBJ2-1; 9 bases map to TRBD2. V lost 1 base and J lost 0; bases outside the gene matches: 4. Germline-derived CDR1 and CDR2 are KGHSH and LQKENI. This CDR3 comprises 17 residues. The CDR3 loop is CASSPRNSGSSYNEQFF. The CDR3 DNA follows: TGTGCCAGCTCACCACGAAATAGCGGGAGCTCCTACAATGAGCAGTTCTTC.

This clonotype was counted at least ten times. The genes are TRBV15 and TRBJ2-7; perhaps TRBD1 as D (6 bases). CDR3 length: 14 residues. V was trimmed by 5 bases and J by 2 bases, leaving 13 bases between them. Germline V gene sequence: CDR1 LNHNV, CDR2 YYDKDF (reference sequence). CDR3 nucleotide sequence: TGTGCCACCAGCGCTTCCGGGACAACCTACGAGCAGTACTTC. This gives the protein CATSASGTTYEQYF. The whole variable domain, filled in from reference TRBV15 and TRBJ2-7, reads DAMVIQNPRYQVTQFGKPVTLSCSQTLNHNVMYWYQQKSSQAPKLLFHYYDKDFNNEADTPDNFQSRRPNTSFCFLDIRSPGLGDTAMYLCATSASGTTYEQYFGPGTRLTVT.

In this sample, this clonotype turned up a few times. The V call is TRBV10-3, the J call TRBJ2-1; possibly TRBD1 or TRBD2 for D (5 bases each). From germline, CDR1 is ENHRY and CDR2 SYGVKD. Trimming removed 3 bases from V and 11 bases from J, with 17 bases in between. The length of the CDR3 is 14 residues. The CDR3 sequence: CAISDPRDPRQQFF. DNA for the CDR3: TGTGCCATCAGTGACCCCCGGGACCCCCGGCAGCAGTTCTTC.

The chain's CDR3 is CAWASPVKPGANVLTF. CDR3 sequence (DNA): TGTGCCTGGGCCTCTCCGGTAAAACCTGGGGCCAACGTCCTGACTTTC. The chain has TRBV30 and TRBJ2-6; unclear D gene. V lost 5 bases and J 2 bases, leaving 16 bases between the germline ends. This CDR3 has 16 residues. CDR1 and CDR2 from the germline V gene are GTSNPN and SVGIG (reference sequence).

Comments on this clonotype: The junction differs from germline at one of its ends, possibly a read error. V is TRBV13 and J is TRBJ2-2; TRBD2 matches 7 bases. The CDR3 is made up of 14 amino acids. CDR1 PRHDT and CDR2 FYEKMQ come from the germline V gene (reference sequence). The CDR3 loop reads CASSAGTNTGKLFF. CDR3 nucleotide sequence: TGTGCCAGCAGCGCGGGGACTAACACCGGGAAGCTGTTTTTT.

This clonotype was counted between two and nine times. The rearrangement joins TRBV29-1 to TRBJ2-7; 7 bases agree with TRBD1. The CDR3 runs to 14 residues. Germline V gene sequence: CDR1 SQVTM, CDR2 ANQGSEA. The ends lost 2 bases at V and 2 bases at J; junction bases unmatched: 6. CDR3 sequence (DNA): TGCAGCGTTGAATTGGACAGGCCAACCTACGAGCAGTACTTC. Protein: CSVELDRPTYEQYF.

This sequence joins TRBV15 and TRBJ1-2; D is perhaps TRBD1 (6 bases). The CDR3 contains 13 residues. Germline CDR1 is LNHNV and CDR2 is YYDKDF (reference sequence). With 4 bases removed from V and 6 bases from J, the gap between germline ends came to 12 bases. CDR3 region: CATSTEGGDGYTF. The CDR3 DNA reads as TGTGCCACCAGCACAGAAGGGGGGGATGGCTACACCTTC.

This clonotype was counted ten times or more. The J gene is TRBJ2-2, the V gene TRBV28, with 10 bases identical to TRBD1. V lost 10 bases and J lost 13; bases outside the gene matches: 12. The length of the CDR3 is 13 residues. The germline CDR1 and CDR2 sequences are MDHEN and SYDVKM. The chain's CDR3 is CAIRTGGEGVLFF. CDR3 DNA: TGTGCCATCCGGACAGGGGGAGAAGGAGTGCTGTTTTTT. Variable domain in full (rest from reference TRBV28 and TRBJ2-2): DVKVTQSSRYLVKRTGEKVFLECVQDMDHENMFWYRQDPGLGLRLIYFSYDVKMKEKGDIPEGYSVSREKKERFSLILESASTNQTSMYLCAIRTGGEGVLFFGEGSRLTVL.

The chain is built from TRBV7-2 and TRBJ2-1, with D possibly matching TRBD2 (5 bases). The length of the CDR3 is 16 residues. With 5 bases removed from V and 3 bases from J, the gap between germline ends came to 17 bases. Per germline, CDR1 SGHTA and CDR2 FQGNSA. The CDR3 spells CASSPRTSKIYNEQFF. The CDR3 nucleotides are TGTGCCAGCAGCCCGCGGACTTCCAAAATCTACAATGAGCAGTTCTTC. Looking up the rest from reference TRBV7-2 and TRBJ2-1 gives the full variable domain: GAGVSQSPSNKVTEKGKDVELRCDPISGHTALYWYRQSLGQGLEFLIYFQGNSAPDKSGLPSDRFSAERTGGSVSTLTIQRTQQEDSAVYLCASSPRTSKIYNEQFFGPGTRLTVL.

Many counts were recorded for this clonotype. CDR3: CATTGTANTGELFF. CDR3 nucleotides: TGTGCCACTACCGGGACGGCGAACACCGGGGAGCTGTTTTTT. This chain joins TRBV15 and TRBJ2-2; D tentatively reads TRBD1 or TRBD2 (5 bases each). The CDR3 has 14 residues. V gave up 9 bases and J gave up 0 bases, with 11 bases separating them. Per germline, CDR1 LNHNV and CDR2 YYDKDF (reference sequence).

This clonotype was seen ten or more times. The rearrangement uses TRBV28 and TRBJ2-5; 8 bases are a match to TRBD2. The CDR3 has 14 amino acids. From germline, CDR1 is MDHEN and CDR2 SYDVKM. V was clipped by 1 base and J by 5 bases; unmatched bases: 3. This CDR3 is CASSLYGGRETQYF. The CDR3 bases are TGTGCCAGCAGTTTATACGGCGGGAGGGAGACCCAGTACTTC.

This clonotype appeared many times. The rearrangement joins TRBV3-1 to TRBJ2-5; TRBD2 agrees at 9 bases. Germline CDR1 LGHDT, CDR2 YNNKEL (reference sequence). V dropped 1 base and J dropped 13; count of bases not matched to a gene: 13. There are 15 residues in the CDR3. CDR3 sequence: CASSQGAGGPGGAYF. Here the CDR3 DNA reads TGTGCCAGCAGCCAAGGCGCGGGAGGGCCCGGAGGGGCGTACTTC.

The chain carries TRBV19 and TRBJ1-5, with TRBD1 as a possible D gene (6 bases). The CDR3 runs 16 residues. Trimming pared 5 bases from V and 2 bases from J, leaving 16 bases between. Germline CDR1 LNHDA, CDR2 SQIVND (reference sequence). The CDR3 nucleotides are TGTGCCAGTAGTTTCACAGGGATGGGCGGCAATCAGCCCCAGCATTTT. The encoded protein is CASSFTGMGGNQPQHF.

This clonotype was seen at least ten times. The V gene is TRBV7-9, the J gene TRBJ2-3, with 12 positions matching TRBD2. This CDR3 contains 16 residues. The trim removed 5 bases at V and 0 bases at J, leaving 3 bases unmatched. Germline CDR1 and CDR2: SEHNR and FQNEAQ (reference sequence). CDR3 region: CASSQLAGGSTDTQYF. CDR3 nucleotides: TGTGCCAGCAGCCAACTAGCGGGAGGAAGCACAGATACGCAGTATTTT.

The rearrangement joins TRBV6-1 to TRBJ2-4; 11 bases align to TRBD2. V shed 0 bases and J 0 bases; nucleotides not matched to a gene: 10. This CDR3 is 20 amino acids long. The germline V gene has CDR1 MNHNS and CDR2 SASEGT. The CDR3 DNA reads TGTGCCAGCAGTGAAGCGAAACTAGCGGGAGTAAAGGTAGCCAAAAACATTCAGTACTTC. Residues: CASSEAKLAGVKVAKNIQYF.

The genes are TRBV12-3 or TRBV12-4 and TRBJ2-7; 9 positions agree with TRBD2. This CDR3 has 13 amino acids. The ends lost 6 bases at V and 7 bases at J; junction bases unmatched: 7. The CDR3 is CASSFAGGPEQYF. The CDR3 region has the DNA TGTGCCAGCAGCTTCGCGGGAGGGCCGGAGCAGTACTTC.

This clonotype was observed a handful of times. A far larger clone is one base from this, pointing to a likely read error. This CDR3 is missing its conserved last phenylalanine or tryptophan, likely due to a read error. This chain links TRBV11-2 with TRBJ1-2; a weak D match, TRBD1 (6 bases). The CDR3 is 14 amino acids. Germline assignment: CDR1 SGHAT and CDR2 FQNNGV. Between the trimmed V and J ends, which lost 3 bases and 2 bases, there was a span of 10 bases. The CDR3 spells CASSLGQGNYGYTL. DNA of the CDR3: TGTGCCAGCAGCTTGGGGCAGGGGAACTATGGCTACACCCTC.

Ten or more counts support this clonotype. This sequence joins TRBV6-1 and TRBJ2-7; 8 bases are shared with TRBD2. The CDR3 is 15 residues long. CDR1 and CDR2 (germline): MNHNS, SASEGT. V shed 5 bases, J shed 9 bases, and the junction held 15 bases outside the gene matches. The DNA for the CDR3 is TGTGCCAGCAGTAACCTGACACTAGCGGTTCTTGGGCAGTACTTC. This sequence encodes CASSNLTLAVLGQYF.

Ten or more counts support this clonotype. The CDR3 spells CASSYPLTPRRQGRRDCQPQHF. The CDR3 region has the DNA TGTGCCAGCAGTTACCCCCTAACCCCACGTCGACAGGGAAGGCGTGACTGTCAGCCCCAGCATTTT. This chain joins TRBV6-1 and TRBJ1-5; 7 bases line up with TRBD1. CDR3 length: 22 amino acids. CDR1 is MNHNS, CDR2 SASEGT, per germline. The ends lost 5 bases at V and 6 bases at J; junction bases unmatched: 31.

This clonotype appeared many times. The chain carries TRBV5-1 and TRBJ1-1; a weak D match, TRBD1 (5 bases). Between the trimmed V and J ends, which lost 5 bases and 4 bases, there was a span of 18 bases. The CDR3 is made up of 15 amino acids. Germline V gene data show CDR1 as SGHRS and CDR2 as YFSETQ. The DNA of the CDR3 is TGCGCCAGCAGGGGGGACGCATCGGCGGGCACTGAAGCTTTCTTT. This translates into CASRGDASAGTEAFF.

This sequence joins TRBV6-1 and TRBJ1-1; D not certain. In germline, CDR1 is MNHNS, CDR2 SASEGT. Trimming removed 11 bases from V and 13 bases from J, with 20 bases in between. This CDR3 spans 11 amino acids. The CDR3 is CAGRTDWVDFF. In nucleotides, the CDR3 is TGTGCCGGACGGACTGACTGGGTGGATTTCTTT.

This clonotype was counted many times. V and J are TRBV28 and TRBJ1-2; D unresolved. This CDR3 has 12 amino acids. Trimming shortened V by 3 bases and J by 3 bases, and 5 bases separated the two germline ends. The germline gives CDR1 MDHEN, CDR2 SYDVKM. Here the CDR3 DNA reads TGTGCCAGCAGTTTGCAGGACTATGGCTACACCTTC. This sequence encodes CASSLQDYGYTF.

This clonotype has ten or more counts. The CDR3 reads CASSLDRGMVNEQFF. CDR3 DNA sequence: TGTGCCAGCAGTTTGGACAGGGGCATGGTTAATGAGCAGTTCTTC. The chain couples TRBV28 to TRBJ2-1; the match to TRBD1 covers 9 bases. The germline gives CDR1 MDHEN, CDR2 SYDVKM. This CDR3 is built from 15 residues. The ends lost 3 bases at V and 7 bases at J; junction bases unmatched: 7.